Shown below are 14 T cell receptor beta chains from a single sample sequenced in a study of shared clonotypes between healthy human individuals. In the naive CD8 group, cells lacked CD45RO and were positively selected for CCR7, so terminally differentiated effector memory CD45RA+ cells were left out. Using immunoSEQ multiplex PCR, the repertoire was profiled, and TCRdb retains in-frame clones only, with some absent. The sample records around 640,000 clones, 90% to 97% being singletons. The sample was naive CD8+ T cells sorted from blood. The receptor source for this set is a woman aged 25 to 39 in good health.

The V call is TRBV9, the J call TRBJ2-3; D is perhaps TRBD2 (5 bases). The CDR3 is 12 amino acids. The ends were cut back, 4 bases at V and 6 bases at J, with 9 bases in the middle. CDR1 and CDR2 from the germline V gene are SGDLS and YYNGEE. The CDR3 here is CASSPSGDTQYF. The CDR3 DNA reads TGTGCCAGCAGCCCCTCGGGGGATACGCAGTATTTT.

This rearrangement joins TRBV2 to TRBJ2-3, with D possibly called TRBD1 or TRBD2 (6 bases each). V was pared by 8 bases and J by 0 bases, with 15 bases between. CDR1 and CDR2 (germline): SNHLY, FYNNEI. This CDR3 is 15 amino acids long. The CDR3 here is CASDPGASSTDTQYF. CDR3 DNA: TGTGCCAGCGACCCGGGGGCCTCCAGCACAGATACGCAGTATTTT.

In its sample, this clone was seen a few times. The genes are TRBV30 and TRBJ1-1; no clear D gene. The CDR3 extends over 13 amino acids. Trimming left V 6 bases short and J 5 bases short, with 16 bases between. Germline V CDR1 and CDR2: GTSNPN, SVGIG (reference sequence). CDR3 DNA: TGTGCCTGTTTAAGATCTGGAGGGACTGAAGCTTTCTTT. Encoded protein: CACLRSGGTEAFF.

The chain employs TRBV4-1 and TRBJ2-7, with D perhaps TRBD1 (5 bases). This CDR3 has 14 residues. Germline V gene data show CDR1 as MGHRA and CDR2 as YSYEKL. With 1 base removed from V and 0 bases from J, the gap between germline ends came to 7 bases. The DNA of the CDR3 is TGCGCCAGCAGCCAAGTTGACAGCTCCTACGAGCAGTACTTC. It encodes CASSQVDSSYEQYF.

The genes are TRBV19 and TRBJ2-7, with D possibly matching TRBD2 (6 bases). The CDR3 spans 15 residues. V was clipped by 7 bases and J by 0 bases, with 16 bases between them. Germline V gene lookup returns CDR1 LNHDA and CDR2 SQIVND (reference sequence). Here the CDR3 reads CASTEGAGFSYEQYF. In DNA form, the CDR3 reads TGTGCCAGTACGGAGGGCGCAGGGTTCTCCTACGAGCAGTACTTC.

In DNA, the CDR3 is TGCGCCAGCAGCCCCCGGACCGCTTACAATGAGCAGTTCTTC. This encodes CASSPRTAYNEQFF. The chain combines TRBV5-1 with TRBJ2-1; D is undetermined. The germline V gene has CDR1 SGHRS and CDR2 YFSETQ. The CDR3 is 14 amino acids. The V gene lost 4 bases and the J gene lost 4 bases, with 12 bases spanning the gap.

The gene calls are TRBV29-1 and TRBJ2-1, with D possibly TRBD2 on 6 matching bases. Between the trimmed V and J ends, which lost 3 bases and 6 bases, there was a span of 24 bases. This CDR3 is built from 17 residues. The germline CDR1 and CDR2 sequences are SQVTM and ANQGSEA. CDR3 sequence reads: CSVEGGTGLQVANEQFF. The CDR3 bases are TGCAGCGTTGAGGGGGGTACGGGACTCCAAGTGGCCAATGAGCAGTTCTTC.

The chain joins TRBV16 to TRBJ2-7; D may be TRBD1 (5 bases). Trimming shortened V by 4 bases and J by 4 bases, and 8 bases separated the two germline ends. The CDR3 has 12 residues. Looked up from germline, CDR1 is KGHSY and CDR2 is FQNENV. The chain's CDR3 is CASSLGEYEQYF. CDR3 nucleotide sequence: TGTGCCAGCAGCCTAGGGGAATACGAGCAGTACTTC.

The chain carries TRBV5-4 and TRBJ1-2; D uncertain. In germline, CDR1 is SGHNT, CDR2 YYREEE (reference sequence). Trimming pared 9 bases from V and 1 base from J, leaving 13 bases between. CDR3 size: 13 residues. Written as DNA, the CDR3 is TGTGCCACCCTTGAGGGTCTTAACTATGGCTACACCTTC. Translating gives CATLEGLNYGYTF. The whole variable domain, filled in from reference TRBV5-4 and TRBJ1-2, reads ETGVTQSPTHLIKTRGQQVTLRCSSQSGHNTVSWYQQALGQGPQFIFQYYREEENGRGNFPPRFSGLQFPNYSSELNVNALELDDSALYLCATLEGLNYGYTFGSGTRLTVV.

The chain links TRBV11-2 to TRBJ2-7; 7 bases map to TRBD1. CDR3 length equals 13 residues. V was pared by 5 bases and J by 2 bases, with 3 bases of the junction left unmatched. Germline V gives CDR1 SGHAT, CDR2 FQNNGV. The CDR3 nucleotides are TGTGCCAGCAGCGTAGGGGGCGCCTACGAGCAGTACTTC. Protein sequence: CASSVGGAYEQYF.

The chain recombines TRBV6-1 with TRBJ2-5; TRBD2 matches at 9 bases. There are 13 residues in the CDR3. The germline gives CDR1 MNHNS, CDR2 SASEGT. The V gene end was trimmed by 4 bases and the J gene end by 5 bases; junction bases not matched to a gene: 2. CDR3 sequence reads: CASSGSGSETQYF. DNA for the CDR3: TGTGCCAGCAGTGGTAGCGGGAGTGAGACCCAGTACTTC.

This rearrangement joins TRBV5-1 to TRBJ2-7; 12 nucleotides agree with TRBD2. CDR1 and CDR2 from the germline V gene are SGHRS and YFSETQ. CDR3 length equals 15 residues. J lost 6 bases, V lost 3 bases, and 7 bases had no gene match. This chain's CDR3 is CASSSGLAGVGEQYF. For the CDR3, the DNA is TGCGCCAGCAGCTCGGGACTAGCGGGCGTGGGCGAGCAGTACTTC. The variable domain in full, with the rest retrieved from reference TRBV5-1 and TRBJ2-7, is KAGVTQTPRYLIKTRGQQVTLSCSPISGHRSVSWYQQTPGQGLQFLFEYFSETQRNKGNFPGRFSGRQFSNSRSEMNVSTLELGDSALYLCASSSGLAGVGEQYFGPGTRLTVT.

The V call is TRBV25-1, the J call TRBJ2-1; the D gene could be TRBD1 or TRBD2 (6 bases each). The germline gives CDR1 MGHDK, CDR2 SYGVNS. Trimming cost V 4 bases and J 12 bases, with 13 bases left between them. This CDR3 spans 12 amino acids. The CDR3 bases are TGTGCCAGCAGTGTCACAAAGGGGGGGCAGTTCTTC. This translates into CASSVTKGGQFF.

This clone was picked up one time. This chain connects TRBV6-5 to TRBJ1-1, with no clear D. The ends were cut back, 6 bases at V and 4 bases at J, with 18 bases in the middle. Germline V gene sequence: CDR1 MNHEY, CDR2 SVGAGI. This CDR3 has 15 residues. The CDR3: CASRTTGHVGTEAFF. CDR3 in DNA: TGTGCCAGCAGGACCACCGGGCACGTGGGCACTGAAGCTTTCTTT.